This record covers a single TCR beta chain. Its antigen remains unknown. The sample comes from a study of T cell responses to AZD1222 COVID-19 vaccine. The wider study: Analysis merged second doses at about 4 or about 12 weeks.

Produced via immunoSEQ multiplex PCR; TCRdb's table is partial and in-frame only. The sample includes under 150,000 clones, roughly nine tenths of them seen just once. Trimming cost V 5 bases and J 4 bases; bases outside gene matches: 4. The germline CDR1 and CDR2 sequences are MRHNA and SNTAGT. The CDR3 contains 13 residues. Overall study findings and caveats: A mostly white British donor set with more females was recruited, and clonal diversity was possibly underestimated. At baseline, seropositivity was found in only 6 or 7 AZD1222 recipients. Spike was spanned by vaccine-associated CD4 TCRs, which were dominant at 160-218 and 743-854.

The V gene is TRBV6-4, the J gene TRBJ1-1; 7 bases are shared with TRBD1. This clonotype originated in an adult in good health. The material sequenced was peripheral blood, taken on day 0 of AZD1222 vaccination. The CDR3: CASSNAGGTEAFF. CDR3 nucleotide sequence: TGTGCCAGCAGTAATGCAGGGGGCACTGAAGCTTTCTTT.